Following are 10 T cell receptor beta chains from one sample sequenced in a study of cytomegalovirus exposure and HLA in healthy donors. The protocol was immunoSEQ multiplex PCR, while the TCRdb copy is restricted to in-frame clones and leaves out a portion. This table holds roughly 350,000 clones, 75% to 90% found once. The sample was PBMCs. The receptors originated from a woman aged 18-30 years in good health and CMV-seronegative.

The chain couples TRBV2 to TRBJ1-4; 9 bases map to TRBD1. Trimming took 7 bases from V and 4 from J; bases not matched to a gene: 10. The CDR3 length is 16 residues. CDR1 is SNHLY, CDR2 FYNNEI, per germline. The CDR3 DNA is TGTGCCAGCAATACCGGGACAGGGAAGAATAATGAAAAACTGTTTTTT. It translates to CASNTGTGKNNEKLFF.

The J gene is TRBJ1-1, the V gene TRBV2; no firm D call. The CDR3 has 13 residues. The germline V gene has CDR1 SNHLY and CDR2 FYNNEI. V dropped 8 bases and J dropped 4 bases, with 14 bases sitting between them. CDR3 in amino acids: CASGRGEITEAFF. Written as DNA, the CDR3 is TGTGCCAGCGGACGGGGAGAGATCACTGAAGCTTTCTTT.

The chain recombines TRBV5-1 with TRBJ2-2; D might be TRBD2 (5 bases). Trimming shortened V by 4 bases and J by 5 bases, and 18 bases separated the two germline ends. The CDR3 is 16 residues long. CDR1 and CDR2 (germline): SGHRS, YFSETQ. CDR3 residues: CASSLLGRVETGELFF. In nucleotides, the CDR3 is TGCGCCAGCAGCCTACTTGGGAGAGTAGAAACCGGGGAGCTGTTTTTT.

This clone has a single count. The junction departs from the called germline gene at one end, perhaps through a read error. The V and J genes are TRBV2 and TRBJ2-5; D not certain. Germline V gene lookup returns CDR1 SNHLY and CDR2 FYNNEI. The CDR3 is 10 residues long. In DNA form, the CDR3 reads TGTGCCAGCAGCGAAGAGACCCAGTACTTC. This codes for CASSEETQYF. Full variable domain (outside the CDR3, taken from reference TRBV2 and TRBJ2-5): EPEVTQTPSHQVTQMGQEVILRCVPISNHLYFYWYRQILGQKVEFLVSFYNNEISEKSEIFDDQFSVERPDGSNFTLKIRSTKLEDSAMYFCASSEETQYFGPGTRLLVL.

The CDR3 sequence is CASSPLQGASEKLFF. CDR3 sequence (DNA): TGTGCCAGCTCACCACTCCAGGGGGCTAGCGAAAAACTGTTTTTT. The rearrangement joins TRBV18 to TRBJ1-4, with TRBD1 matching over 8 bases. The J segment lost 8 bases and the V segment lost 1 base, leaving 6 bases of the junction unmatched. The germline gives CDR1 KGHSH, CDR2 LQKENI. This CDR3 is 15 amino acids long.

J is TRBJ1-4 and V is TRBV9; D gene ambiguous. Trimming shortened V by 0 bases and J by 7 bases, and 4 bases separated the two germline ends. The germline V gene has CDR1 SGDLS and CDR2 YYNGEE. This CDR3 has 12 amino acids. The CDR3 reads CASSVAGEKLFF. The DNA for the CDR3 is TGTGCCAGCAGCGTAGCGGGTGAAAAACTGTTTTTT.

The CDR3 spells CASSPDRDAGYTF. The CDR3 bases are TGTGCCAGCAGTCCGGACAGGGATGCGGGCTACACCTTC. The chain combines TRBV6-5 with TRBJ1-2; 8 bases are a match to TRBD1. Per germline, CDR1 MNHEY and CDR2 SVGAGI. This CDR3 is built from 13 residues. Losses at the gene ends were 5 bases for V and 8 bases for J; bases not matched to a gene: 7.

This sequence joins TRBV6-5 and TRBJ2-7; possibly TRBD2 for D (5 bases). V lost 5 bases, J lost 2 bases, and 16 bases lay in between. Germline-derived CDR1 and CDR2 are MNHEY and SVGAGI. This CDR3 spans 15 amino acids. The CDR3 DNA sequence: TGTGCCAGCAGTGTCCCGGGGTTGTCAACCTACGAGCAGTACTTC. Amino acids: CASSVPGLSTYEQYF.

The rearrangement uses TRBV15 and TRBJ2-1, with a possible D match to TRBD2 (5 bases). Germline CDR1 reads LNHNV; CDR2 reads YYDKDF (reference sequence). The CDR3 consists of 14 residues. Trimming left V 4 bases short and J 1 base short, with 8 bases between. In DNA, the CDR3 is TGTGCCACCAGCAATGGGAGTTCCTACAATGAGCAGTTCTTC. Its protein product is CATSNGSSYNEQFF.

The chain has TRBV19 and TRBJ1-5; D gene ambiguous. V was clipped by 1 base and J by 0 bases, with 7 bases between them. CDR3 length: 15 residues. Germline lookup yields CDR1 LNHDA and CDR2 SQIVND (reference sequence). The CDR3 DNA follows: TGTGCCAGTAGTATAGTCCAGAATAGCAATCAGCCCCAGCATTTT. The encoded protein is CASSIVQNSNQPQHF.